Listed below are T cell receptor beta chains from one sample, sequenced in a study of blood T cell repertoires in COVID-19. Assay: immunoSEQ multiplex PCR; the TCRdb copy retains only in-frame clones and omits some. The sample records more than 60,000 clones, about 80% being singletons. The source material was peripheral blood. Source of these receptors: a woman older than 75 with acute or convalescent COVID-19. Each CDR3 is given with its conserved first and last residue. Fields, in order: D gene, clone size, V gene, J gene, CDR3 DNA, CDR3 protein. The D gene is left open where the match is weak. Some rows have no size entry. The others give once, few or many, or a class for an expanded clone.

-	-	TRBV6-5	TRBJ1-5	TGTGCCAGCAGTTACAGTGGCCCCCTGGCCCAGCCCCAGCATTTT	CASSYSGPLAQPQHF
-	-	TRBV2	TRBJ2-2	TGTGCCAGCAGGGGGGCACGAGGAGTGAACACCGGGGAGCTGTTTTTT	CASRGARGVNTGELFF
TRBD1	-	TRBV6-5	TRBJ1-2	TGTGCCAGCAGAACGGACAGGGGGCAGGGCTACACCTTC	CASRTDRGQGYTF
-	-	TRBV19	TRBJ2-7	TGTGCCAGTAGTATGCCCGTGGCGGGCGAGCAGTACTTC	CASSMPVAGEQYF
TRBD2	large	TRBV28	TRBJ2-3	TGTGCCAGCAGTCAATGGGACTACCACACTTTT	CASSQWDYHTF
TRBD2	-	TRBV5-4	TRBJ2-1	TGTGCCAGCAGCGGGGGACTAGCGGGAGGGAATGAGCAGTTCTTC	CASSGGLAGGNEQFF
TRBD2	few	TRBV4-3	TRBJ2-7	TGCGCCAGCAGCCAAGATCTCGCGGAGACCGGGTGGACTAGTGTCGAGCAGTACTTC	CASSQDLAETGWTSVEQYF
TRBD2	-	TRBV11-2	TRBJ2-1	TGTGCCAGCAGCTTAGATCGGGCGGGAGGGAGTGAGCAGTTCTTC	CASSLDRAGGSEQFF
-	-	TRBV28	TRBJ2-5	TGTGCCAGCAGCTCCTCGTGGCAGAACCAAGAGACCCAGTACTTC	CASSSSWQNQETQYF
-	-	TRBV6-2/TRBV6-3	TRBJ2-1	TGTGCCAGCAGTTACACTCTAGCGATGTCCTACAATGAGCAGTTCTTC	CASSYTLAMSYNEQFF
-	-	TRBV12-5	TRBJ2-1	TGTGCTAGTGGTTTGGCCTCGCAATCGAGGCTAGCAGATGAGCAGTTCTTC	CASGLASQSRLADEQFF
TRBD1	-	TRBV2	TRBJ1-1	TGTGCCAGCACAGGACAGGTAGGGGCTGAAGCTTTCTTT	CASTGQVGAEAFF
-	-	TRBV5-1	TRBJ1-3	TGCGCCAGCAGCTTGTCACAGGGTAGGGGCCACACCATATATTTT	CASSLSQGRGHTIYF
-	few	TRBV4-1	TRBJ2-5	TGCGCCAGCAGCCAGGAGGGATCTGGGACCCAGTACTTC	CASSQEGSGTQYF
TRBD1	once	TRBV6-5	TRBJ2-4	TGTGCCAGCAGCACAGAGGGGGCAGTCAAAAACATTCAGTACTTC	CASSTEGAVKNIQYF
-	-	TRBV6-1	TRBJ1-2	TGTGCCAGCAGTGAACGGGCAGGGGCTAACTATGGCTACACCTTC	CASSERAGANYGYTF
-	-	TRBV6-5	TRBJ2-2	TGTGCCAGCAGGGACTCTGGGTTGGGGGAGCTGTTTTTT	CASRDSGLGELFF
TRBD1	few	TRBV6-4	TRBJ2-6	TGTGCCAGCAGTGACAGGTGGACAGGGGGCTCTGGGGCCAACGTCCTGACTTTC	CASSDRWTGGSGANVLTF
-	-	TRBV5-4	TRBJ1-4	TGTGCCAGCAGCTATACTAGCGGGGGAACTAATGAAAAACTGTTTTTT	CASSYTSGGTNEKLFF
-	once	TRBV6-5	TRBJ2-1	TGTGCCAGCAGTTTCATTCCGAGCTCCTACAATGAGCAGTTCTTC	CASSFIPSSYNEQFF
TRBD2	-	TRBV11-3	TRBJ2-2	TGTGCCAGCAGCCCCGGGACTAGCGGGATAATCGGCGGGGAGCTGTTTTTT	CASSPGTSGIIGGELFF
TRBD1	-	TRBV24-1	TRBJ2-1	TGTGCCACTGGGGACAGGGACTACAATGAGCAGTTCTTC	CATGDRDYNEQFF
-	-	TRBV19	TRBJ2-7	TGTGCCAGTAGTATAGAGCGCTGGTACGAGCAGTACTTC	CASSIERWYEQYF
TRBD2	once	TRBV7-8	TRBJ2-7	TGTGCCAGCAGCTCCGGAGCGGGACCCCCCTACGAGCAGTACTTC	CASSSGAGPPYEQYF
TRBD2	-	TRBV7-2	TRBJ2-7	TGTGCCAGCAGCCCGGGGCTAGCGGGTTCCTACGAGCAGTACTTC	CASSPGLAGSYEQYF
-	-	TRBV24-1	TRBJ2-7	TGTGCCACCCAGGGGACCTCCTCCTACGAGCAGTACTTC	CATQGTSSYEQYF
TRBD2	-	TRBV5-1	TRBJ2-7	TGCGCCAGCAGTCCGGCAGGGAGAAGCGGGAGATCCTACGAGCAGTACTTC	CASSPAGRSGRSYEQYF
TRBD1	-	TRBV7-3	TRBJ2-5	TGTGCCAGCAGCTTAACGTTCGGGACAGGGGGCCAAGAGACCCAGTACTTC	CASSLTFGTGGQETQYF
TRBD2	-	TRBV5-6	TRBJ2-7	TGTGCCAGCAGCTACGGACTAGCGGGATACGAGCAGTACTTC	CASSYGLAGYEQYF
TRBD1	-	TRBV14	TRBJ1-2	TGTGCCAGCAGGCGATCAGGGGGCCATGGCTACACCTTC	CASRRSGGHGYTF
TRBD2	-	TRBV5-4	TRBJ2-3	TGTGCCAGCAGCTTGGGAAATGAGCGGGAGAGCACGCAGTATTTT	CASSLGNERESTQYF
-	-	TRBV6-5	TRBJ1-5	TGTGCCAGCAGGCCAGGGATACGCAATCAGCCCCAGCATTTT	CASRPGIRNQPQHF
TRBD2	-	TRBV5-1	TRBJ2-1	TGCGCCAGCAGCTTGGTGGGCGGGAGGGCCTACAATGAGCAGTTCTTC	CASSLVGGRAYNEQFF
TRBD2	-	TRBV9	TRBJ2-7	TGTGCCAGCAGCGTCGCCTGGGACTATACCTACGAGCAGTACTTC	CASSVAWDYTYEQYF
TRBD2	few	TRBV5-4	TRBJ2-2	TGTGCCAGCAGCTGGGGGGGGAACCGGGCCGGGGAGCTGTTTTTT	CASSWGGNRAGELFF
TRBD2	-	TRBV19	TRBJ2-7	TGTGCCAGTAGTATTCGACTAGCGGGAGTCGGCGAGCAGTACTTC	CASSIRLAGVGEQYF
TRBD1	-	TRBV5-1	TRBJ2-4	TGCGCCAGCAGCCCGACGACAGGGGCGATCATGGACATTCAGTACTTC	CASSPTTGAIMDIQYF
TRBD2	-	TRBV2	TRBJ2-1	TGTGCCAGCCAACGTCTAGCGGGAGGGGTAACCTACAATGAGCAGTTCTTC	CASQRLAGGVTYNEQFF
TRBD1	-	TRBV10-3	TRBJ2-5	TGTGCCATCAGTGGTGGAGGGAGGAGAATACCGGGACAGGACCAAGAGACCCAGTACTTC	CAISGGGRRIPGQDQETQYF